The rows below give T cell receptor beta chains drawn from one sample of a study of blood T cells in healthy people across ages. TCRdb itself ran the 5' RACE reads through MiXCR, one entry per CDR3 protein. This sample has more than 650,000 distinct CDR3 sequences, with about a fifth found just once. The specimen sequenced was blood. These TCRs come from a man aged 65 to 79 in good health. Each CDR3 is given with its conserved first and last residue. Fields, in order: clone size, V gene, J gene, D gene, CDR3 DNA, CDR3 protein. D genes are given only for firm matches. Not all rows give a size; the values are once, few, many and, for expanded clones, a class.

>few|TRBV3-1|TRBJ2-2|.
TGTGCCAGCAGCCCCTCAGAACAGAGGCCGACCGGGGAGCTGTTTTTT
CASSPSEQRPTGELFF
>many|TRBV7-9|TRBJ2-2|.
TGTGCCACCCGACAGGAACCCGGGGAGCTGTTTTTT
CATRQEPGELFF
>many|TRBV7-8|TRBJ2-3|.
TGTGCCAGCAGCCTCGGGGGACCTTACACAGATACGCAGTATTTT
CASSLGGPYTDTQYF
>.|TRBV19|TRBJ2-3|TRBD2
TGTGCCAGTAGTATAGTCGGGAGGGCCCAAGATACGCAGTATTTT
CASSIVGRAQDTQYF
>.|TRBV5-1|TRBJ1-6|.
TGCGCCAGCAGCTTGATGGGGGATCGGGTTTCACCCCTCCACTTT
CASSLMGDRVSPLHF
>once|TRBV5-1|TRBJ2-5|TRBD2
TGCGCCAGCAGCTTGGGAAGGGCTAGCGGAAACTTCCAAGAGACCCAGTACTTC
CASSLGRASGNFQETQYF
>few|TRBV18|TRBJ2-5|.
TGTGCCAGCTCACCGGCGGGTTTGGAGACCCAGTACTTC
CASSPAGLETQYF
>once|TRBV2|TRBJ2-3|.
TGTGCCAGCCACCTACTTAATACGCAGTATTTT
CASHLLNTQYF
>few|TRBV7-9|TRBJ2-1|.
TGTGCCAGCAGGGAACAGGGAATTGGGCAGTTCTTC
CASREQGIGQFF
>many|TRBV20-1|TRBJ2-1|TRBD2
TGCAGTGTTTCTCTGCGGGGGGGCCCTAGCAATGAGCAGTTCTTC
CSVSLRGGPSNEQFF
>many|TRBV20-1|TRBJ2-4|.
TGCAGTGCTAGAGCGTCCAGGGAAGCCAAAAACATTCAGTACTTC
CSARASREAKNIQYF
>.|TRBV5-1|TRBJ2-2|.
TGCGCCAGCATGGGGCTGGCCACGAACACCGGGGAGCTGTTTTTT
CASMGLATNTGELFF
>many|TRBV5-1|TRBJ2-1|.
TGCGCCAGCAGCCTTGACTACAGCTCCTACAATGAGCAGTTCTTC
CASSLDYSSYNEQFF
>.|TRBV20-1|TRBJ2-3|.
TGCAGTGCCATGGACAATACGCAGTATTTT
CSAMDNTQYF
>.|TRBV9|TRBJ2-1|TRBD2
TGTGCCAGCAGCGCCCACGCGGGAGGGGGTAATGAGCAGTTCTTC
CASSAHAGGGNEQFF
>.|TRBV27|TRBJ2-3|.
TGTGCCAGTAGTTTGACCAGCAGCTTCTTCGACACAGATACGCAGTATTTT
CASSLTSSFFDTDTQYF
>.|TRBV5-1|TRBJ2-5|.
TGCGCCAGCAGTACCGGACGATACCAAGAGACCCAGTACTTC
CASSTGRYQETQYF
>few|TRBV7-9|TRBJ1-2|.
TGTGCCAGCAGCTTAGAAAGGGGACTGGATGGCTACACCTTC
CASSLERGLDGYTF
>.|TRBV20-1|TRBJ1-5|.
TGCAGTGCTAGAGGGGGGGCTAGTCAGCCCCAGCATTTT
CSARGGASQPQHF
>few|TRBV25-1|TRBJ2-1|TRBD2
TGTGCCAGCAGTGATTGGGGGGGGTCCTACAATGAGCAGTTCTTC
CASSDWGGSYNEQFF
>few|TRBV18|TRBJ1-4|.
TGTGCCAGCTCACCACCGTCACGCACGGATACTCTGTTTTTT
CASSPPSRTDTLFF
>.|TRBV20-1|TRBJ1-2|.
TGCAGTGCTAGGAGAGCTAACTATGGCTACACCTTC
CSARRANYGYTF
>.|TRBV12-3/TRBV12-4|TRBJ1-1|TRBD1
TGTGCCAGCAATTTCTTAGGGGGACAGGGGGTTGGGGACACTGAAGCTTTCTTT
CASNFLGGQGVGDTEAFF
>many|TRBV5-1|TRBJ1-1|.
TGCGCCAGCAGCTTGGCCGAGGGACACCGGAACACTGAAGCTTTCTTT
CASSLAEGHRNTEAFF
>few|TRBV27|TRBJ2-5|TRBD2
TGTGCCAGCAGTTCGACCGGGACTAGCGGGGAGACCCAGTACTTC
CASSSTGTSGETQYF
>.|TRBV20-1|TRBJ2-4|.
TGCAGTGTTCTGACAGGGAGGGACATTCAGTACTTC
CSVLTGRDIQYF
>.|TRBV3-1|TRBJ1-2|.
TGTGCCAGCAGCCTGACAACTCAGGGCTACACCTTC
CASSLTTQGYTF
>.|TRBV30|TRBJ2-1|.
TGTGCCTGGAGCAAGAGAACAGGGTACAATGAGCAGTTCTTC
CAWSKRTGYNEQFF